This T cell receptor beta chain derives from a study of cytomegalovirus exposure and HLA in healthy donors. Findings and caveats of the study: As was reported, the classifier diagnosed cytomegalovirus status with high specificity and sensitivity. Fewer than 200 TCR beta chains were listed as cytomegalovirus-associated.

Trimming cost V 5 bases and J 6 bases, with 17 bases left between them. Germline values: CDR1 MNHNS, CDR2 SASEGT. The CDR3 consists of 14 residues. Produced via immunoSEQ multiplex PCR; TCRdb's table is partial and in-frame only. The table includes roughly 56,000 clones, roughly 94% detected once. Points on this clone: Antigen: not known.

Sequenced sample: PBMCs. The chain couples TRBV6-1 to TRBJ2-7, with D possibly TRBD1 on 6 matching bases. This TCR derives from a man younger than 30 in good health and CMV-seronegative. CDR3 residues: CASSTLTGLVEQYF. In nucleotides, the CDR3 is TGTGCCAGCAGTACCCTAACAGGGTTGGTCGAGCAGTACTTC.